This T cell receptor beta chain was found in a study of blood T cell repertoires in COVID-19. Study information: From the United States, Italy and Spain came samples of acute and convalescent COVID-19.

Per the original data handling: Scientists estimated how many nucleated cells there were by amplifying reference gene primers. Using immunoSEQ multiplex PCR, the repertoire was profiled, and TCRdb retains in-frame clones only, with some absent. V, J and clone size reflect that table, while D and trimming were determined from the DNA. The sample records around 230,000 clones, 86% being singletons. The clonotype comes from a man aged 25 to 45 who had recovered from COVID-19. The sample was peripheral blood.

The CDR3 DNA is TGTGCCAGTAGTATGTCCCGTGACAGAAATTCACCCCTCCACTTT. Translating it yields CASSMSRDRNSPLHF. The V and J genes are TRBV19 and TRBJ1-6, with D tentatively TRBD1 (5 bases). The germline gives CDR1 LNHDA, CDR2 SQIVND (reference sequence). The V gene lost 3 bases and the J gene lost 7 bases, with 13 bases spanning the gap. The CDR3 has 15 amino acids.